The rows below give T cell receptor beta chains drawn from one sample of a study of blood T cell repertoires in COVID-19. Clones were sequenced by immunoSEQ multiplex PCR, and TCRdb holds only the in-frame ones, with some missing. The sample has about 310,000 clones, around 90% seen once; the top ten hold 1%. Specimen: peripheral blood. The receptors come from a man aged 45-65 years with active or convalescent COVID-19. Each CDR3 is given with its conserved first and last residue. Each record gives: clone size, D gene, J gene, V gene, CDR3 DNA, CDR3 protein. A D gene is named only where the DNA matches it firmly. Only part of the rows carry a size: once, few, many, or a class if the clone is expanded.

>.|.|TRBJ2-5|TRBV10-3
TGTGCCATCAGTGAGGGAGAACTAGCAGGAGAGACCCAGTACTTC
CAISEGELAGETQYF
>.|TRBD1|TRBJ1-6|TRBV12-5
TGTGCTAGTGGTTTGGTCCCTGGGACAGAGCGGAGTAATTCACCCCTCCACTTT
CASGLVPGTERSNSPLHF
>.|TRBD1|TRBJ2-1|TRBV29-1
TGCAGCGTTGAGCGAGACAGGGGGTTTGGTGAGCAGTTCTTC
CSVERDRGFGEQFF
>.|TRBD2|TRBJ2-5|TRBV19
TGTGCCAGTAGCGGGGGGATCGAGGAGACCCAGTACTTC
CASSGGIEETQYF
>.|TRBD1|TRBJ2-5|TRBV28
TGTGCCAGCAGTTCCCCGACAGGGGTGGAGACCCAGTACTTC
CASSSPTGVETQYF
>.|.|TRBJ2-5|TRBV5-4
TGTGCCACCTCTCTCGGGGAGACCCAGTACTTC
CATSLGETQYF
>few|TRBD1|TRBJ1-1|TRBV15
TGTGCCACCAGCAAAGACAGGGGTTTTGCTGAAGCTTTCTTT
CATSKDRGFAEAFF
>.|TRBD1|TRBJ1-1|TRBV19
TGTGCCAGTACCGGACAGGGGAAATTTTTGGAAGCTTTCTTT
CASTGQGKFLEAFF
>.|TRBD1|TRBJ2-7|TRBV28
TGTGCCAGCAGTTTACCAGGGGGCATATACGAGCAGTACTTC
CASSLPGGIYEQYF
>.|TRBD2|TRBJ2-5|TRBV15
TGTGCCACCAGCAGAGCAGCGGGAAGGGAGGAGACCCAGTACTTC
CATSRAAGREETQYF
>once|TRBD1|TRBJ2-7|TRBV28
TGTGCCAGCGGTCCGGGACAGGGTGACGAGCAGTACTTC
CASGPGQGDEQYF
>.|.|TRBJ1-2|TRBV30
TGTGCCTGGAGCTTAAACTATGGCTACACCTTC
CAWSLNYGYTF
>.|.|TRBJ2-3|TRBV6-5
TGTGCCAGCAGGACTGATCCAACCACAGATACGCAGTATTTT
CASRTDPTTDTQYF
>once|.|TRBJ1-1|TRBV12-3/TRBV12-4
TGTGCCAGCAGTTTACAAGGGGTCGGGGAAGCTTTCTTT
CASSLQGVGEAFF
>few|.|TRBJ2-3|TRBV7-3
TGTGCCAGCAGCATTGGTGGCAACGGGGATACGCAGTATTTT
CASSIGGNGDTQYF
>once|.|TRBJ1-5|TRBV6-1
TGTGCCAGCAGTGAACCAGGGTTTCAGCCCCAGCATTTT
CASSEPGFQPQHF
>once|TRBD1|TRBJ1-2|TRBV7-9
TGTGCCAGCATCCGGACAGGGGGAGACGGTAACTATGGCTACACCTTC
CASIRTGGDGNYGYTF
>once|.|TRBJ2-1|TRBV5-1
TGCGCCAGCAGCTTCGAGACACCCTCCTACAATGAGCAGTTCTTC
CASSFETPSYNEQFF